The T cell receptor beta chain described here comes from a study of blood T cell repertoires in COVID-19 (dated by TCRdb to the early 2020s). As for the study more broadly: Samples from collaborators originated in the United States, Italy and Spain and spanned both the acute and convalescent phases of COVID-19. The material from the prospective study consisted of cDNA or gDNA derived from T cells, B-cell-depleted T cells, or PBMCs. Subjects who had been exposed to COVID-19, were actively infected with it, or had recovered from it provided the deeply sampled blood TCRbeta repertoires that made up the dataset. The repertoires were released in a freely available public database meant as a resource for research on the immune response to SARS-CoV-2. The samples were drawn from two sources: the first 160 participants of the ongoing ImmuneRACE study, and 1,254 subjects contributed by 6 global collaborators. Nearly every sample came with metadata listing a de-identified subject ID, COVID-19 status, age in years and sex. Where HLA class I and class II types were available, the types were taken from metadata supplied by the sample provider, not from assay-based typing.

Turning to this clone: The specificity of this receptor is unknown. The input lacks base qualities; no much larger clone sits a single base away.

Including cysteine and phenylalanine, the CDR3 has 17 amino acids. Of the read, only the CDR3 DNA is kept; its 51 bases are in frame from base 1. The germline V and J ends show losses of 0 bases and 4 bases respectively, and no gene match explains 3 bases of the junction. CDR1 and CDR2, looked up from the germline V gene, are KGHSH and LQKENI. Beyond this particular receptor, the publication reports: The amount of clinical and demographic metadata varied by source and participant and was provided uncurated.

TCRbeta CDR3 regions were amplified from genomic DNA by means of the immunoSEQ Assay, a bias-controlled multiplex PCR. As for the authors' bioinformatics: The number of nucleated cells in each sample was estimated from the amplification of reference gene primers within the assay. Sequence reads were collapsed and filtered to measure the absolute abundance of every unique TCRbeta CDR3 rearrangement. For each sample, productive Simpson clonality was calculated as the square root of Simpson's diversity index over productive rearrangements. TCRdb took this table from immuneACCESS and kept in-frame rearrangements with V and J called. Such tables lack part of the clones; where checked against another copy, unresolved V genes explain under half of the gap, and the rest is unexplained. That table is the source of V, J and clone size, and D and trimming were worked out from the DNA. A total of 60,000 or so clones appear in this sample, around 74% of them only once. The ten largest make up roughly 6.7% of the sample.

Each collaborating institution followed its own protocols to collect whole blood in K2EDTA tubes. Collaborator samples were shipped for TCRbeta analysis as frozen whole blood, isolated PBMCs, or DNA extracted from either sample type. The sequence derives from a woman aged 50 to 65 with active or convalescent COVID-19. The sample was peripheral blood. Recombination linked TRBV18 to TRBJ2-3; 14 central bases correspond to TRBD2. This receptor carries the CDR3 CASSPPGTSGRSDTQYF. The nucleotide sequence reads TGTGCCAGCTCACCACCCGGGACTAGCGGGAGATCAGATACGCAGTATTTT. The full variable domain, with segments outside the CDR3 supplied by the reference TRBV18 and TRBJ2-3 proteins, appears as NAGVMQNPRHLVRRRGQEARLRCSPMKGHSHVYWYRQLPEEGLKFMVYLQKENIIDESGMPKERFSAEFPKEGPSILRIQQVVRGDSAAYFCASSPPGTSGRSDTQYFGPGTRLTVL.